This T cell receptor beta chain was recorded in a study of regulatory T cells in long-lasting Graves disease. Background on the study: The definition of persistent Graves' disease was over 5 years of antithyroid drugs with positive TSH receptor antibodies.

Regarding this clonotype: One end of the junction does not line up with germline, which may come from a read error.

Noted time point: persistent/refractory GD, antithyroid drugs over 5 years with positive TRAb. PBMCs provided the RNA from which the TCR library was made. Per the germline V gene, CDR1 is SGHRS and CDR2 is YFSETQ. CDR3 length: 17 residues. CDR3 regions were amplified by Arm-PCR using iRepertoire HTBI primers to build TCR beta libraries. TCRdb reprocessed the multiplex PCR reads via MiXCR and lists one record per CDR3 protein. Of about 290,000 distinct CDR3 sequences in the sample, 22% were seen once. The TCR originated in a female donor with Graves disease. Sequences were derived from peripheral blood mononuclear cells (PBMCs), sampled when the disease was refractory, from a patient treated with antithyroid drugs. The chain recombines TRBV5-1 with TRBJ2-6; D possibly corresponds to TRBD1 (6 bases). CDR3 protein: CASSRRELGGEANVPTF. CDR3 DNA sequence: TGCGCCAGCAGCAGAAGGGAGCTTGGGGGCGAGGCCAACGTCCCGACTTTC.